The rows below give T cell receptor beta chains drawn from one sample of a study of T cell repertoires in cytomegalovirus infection. The antigens for these receptors are not known. TCRdb called the reads again in MiXCR, with one record for every CDR3 protein. The data contain about 920,000 distinct CDR3 sequences, approximately 31% of them seen just once; the ten biggest clones take up 13%. The sequenced sample was cultured CD8+ T cells from PBMCs, obtained from culture after CMV antigen stimulation. These receptors were taken from a human donor in good health (CMV status not recorded). Some clones in this sample may be carry-over from other donors' samples. The CDR3 runs from the conserved cysteine through the conserved F or W. Fields, in order: CDR3 DNA, CDR3 protein, V gene, clone size, J gene, D gene. A D gene is named only where the DNA matches it firmly. Some rows mark clone size as missing; the rest say once, few, many or name a class of expanded clone.

TGTGCCAGCAGCCACCCAGCCGGAAACACCATATATTTT	CASSHPAGNTIYF	TRBV7-9	few	TRBJ1-3	NA
TGTGCCAGCATCGAAAGCGCTTCTCACGAGCAGTACTTC	CASIESASHEQYF	TRBV27	NA	TRBJ2-7	NA
TGTGCCAGCAGTGAATGGTTTACAGGGGGCCACCAAGAGACCCAGTACTTC	CASSEWFTGGHQETQYF	TRBV6-1	many	TRBJ2-5	TRBD1
TGTGCCAGCAGCTCCGGAGCGGGGGGTTCCAATGAGCAGTTCTTC	CASSSGAGGSNEQFF	TRBV12-3/TRBV12-4	few	TRBJ2-1	TRBD2
TGTGCCATCAGTGAGCCGGATCAAGAGACCCAGTACTTC	CAISEPDQETQYF	TRBV10-3	NA	TRBJ2-5	NA
TGTGCCAGCAGTTTATCGGCTTATGGCGGCTACACCTTC	CASSLSAYGGYTF	TRBV27	NA	TRBJ1-2	NA
TGTGCCAGCAGCTTATCGGGGCGGCAGGCAACCTACGGCTACACCTTC	CASSLSGRQATYGYTF	TRBV7-8	NA	TRBJ1-2	NA
TGTGCCAGCAGCAACCGGGACCGGGCAGCAGATACGCAGTATTTT	CASSNRDRAADTQYF	TRBV3-1	NA	TRBJ2-3	NA
TGCAGTGCTAGATCCCCTTTGACTAGCGGGGAGTACCAAGAGACCCAGTACTTC	CSARSPLTSGEYQETQYF	TRBV20-1	NA	TRBJ2-5	TRBD2
TGTGCCAGCAGGGCCTCTGAGCGGGGGGGTTACAATGAGCAGTTCTTC	CASRASERGGYNEQFF	TRBV7-6	NA	TRBJ2-1	TRBD2
TGCGCCAGCAGCTTGACCGGACTAGCGGCCGAGAATGAGCAGTTCTTC	CASSLTGLAAENEQFF	TRBV5-1	NA	TRBJ2-1	TRBD2
TGTGCCAGCAGTGAAGCCACTGAAGCTTTCTTT	CASSEATEAFF	TRBV6-1	few	TRBJ1-1	NA
TGTGCCAGCAGTTACTCGAATAGGGCGGGGGGTGACACCGGGGAGCTGTTTTTT	CASSYSNRAGGDTGELFF	TRBV6-6	NA	TRBJ2-2	TRBD2
TGTGCCAGTAGTATGGGGGGAAGCACCGGGGAGCTGTTTTTT	CASSMGGSTGELFF	TRBV19	NA	TRBJ2-2	NA
TGTGCCAGCAGCACGACCCGGGACCGAAGCACAGATACGCAGTATTTT	CASSTTRDRSTDTQYF	TRBV7-6	NA	TRBJ2-3	NA
TGTGCCAGCAGCTCTGGGGGCCTAGCCAAAAACATTCAGTACTTC	CASSSGGLAKNIQYF	TRBV7-9	NA	TRBJ2-4	NA
TGTGCCAGCAGTTACGTGTTTGAGGATTCACCCCCCCACTTT	CASSYVFEDSPPHF	TRBV6-6	NA	TRBJ1-6	NA
TGCGCCAGCAGCTTGAGGGGACAGGGGTATGACGAGCAGTACTTC	CASSLRGQGYDEQYF	TRBV5-1	once	TRBJ2-7	TRBD1
TGTGCCAGTAGTGCAGGGGGCAACACCGGGGAGCTGTTTTTT	CASSAGGNTGELFF	TRBV19	NA	TRBJ2-2	TRBD1
TGTGCTAGTGGTCGCCTCCTATTAAATGGCTACACCTTC	CASGRLLLNGYTF	TRBV12-5	NA	TRBJ1-2	NA
TGTGCCACCAGTGATTCGGTAGAGGAAGCAGGGGGTTTGGATGAGCAGTTCTTC	CATSDSVEEAGGLDEQFF	TRBV24-1	NA	TRBJ2-1	TRBD1
TGTGCCAGCAGCTTAGTCAGGGCAGAGAAAGAGACCCAGTACTTC	CASSLVRAEKETQYF	TRBV7-6	many	TRBJ2-5	NA
TGTGCCAGCAGCTTAGACCCCAATGGCTACACCTTC	CASSLDPNGYTF	TRBV11-2	NA	TRBJ1-2	NA
TGCGCCAGCAGCCAAGATAGTACTTCCGGGCTTGAAGCTTTCTTT	CASSQDSTSGLEAFF	TRBV4-3	few	TRBJ1-1	NA
TGTGCCAGCAGCTTGGATGGAGTCATGAACACTGAAGCTTTCTTT	CASSLDGVMNTEAFF	TRBV5-6	NA	TRBJ1-1	NA
TGTGCCAGCACCAAGGCGGTAGGGTTAGAGGACACTGAAGCTTTCTTT	CASTKAVGLEDTEAFF	TRBV6-1	few	TRBJ1-1	NA
TGTGCCACCAGCAGAGATACAGATGCGGACGCTTTCTTT	CATSRDTDADAFF	TRBV15	NA	TRBJ1-1	NA
TGTGCCAGCAGTGCTAGGGGGCTTCGCAACAATGAGCAGTTCTTC	CASSARGLRNNEQFF	TRBV27	NA	TRBJ2-1	TRBD1
TGTGCCAGCAGTAACCACCTCTTTCTAGATACGCAGTATTTT	CASSNHLFLDTQYF	TRBV27	few	TRBJ2-3	NA
TGTGCCAGCAGTGCCATACAGGGGTTGAACACTGAAGCTTTCTTT	CASSAIQGLNTEAFF	TRBV6-2/TRBV6-3	few	TRBJ1-1	TRBD1
TGTGCCAGCAGTGGGGACAGGAGACAGTATAGCAATCAGCCCCAGCATTTT	CASSGDRRQYSNQPQHF	TRBV6-1	NA	TRBJ1-5	TRBD1
TGTGCCAGCAGTTTAACGGTGGGACTAGCGGGGAGGAATGAGCAGTTCTTC	CASSLTVGLAGRNEQFF	TRBV27	few	TRBJ2-1	TRBD2
TGTGCCAGCAGCCCCGGTGGGGGGGAGACCCAGTACTTC	CASSPGGGETQYF	TRBV6-1	many	TRBJ2-5	NA
TGTGCCAGCAGTTTATCCGGCAGGGCCAACTACGAGCAGTACTTC	CASSLSGRANYEQYF	TRBV27	few	TRBJ2-7	NA
TGTGCCAGCAGCGTAGGAGGGCTAGCGGGGCGGTATGAGCAGTTCTTC	CASSVGGLAGRYEQFF	TRBV9	NA	TRBJ2-1	TRBD2
TGTGCCAGTAGTCCTTTCCCCCCGAACACTGAAGCTTTCTTT	CASSPFPPNTEAFF	TRBV19	few	TRBJ1-1	NA
TGTGCCAGCAGCCCCTACCCGGGACAGGCCACAGATACGCAGTATTTT	CASSPYPGQATDTQYF	TRBV7-3	few	TRBJ2-3	TRBD1
TGTGCCAGCAGCCCCAAATCCCAGGGGTCGGGTGGCTACACCTTC	CASSPKSQGSGGYTF	TRBV7-6	many	TRBJ1-2	NA
TGTGCCACCAGCAGAGCCAGGGTGGTAACGGAGCCCCAGCATTTT	CATSRARVVTEPQHF	TRBV15	few	TRBJ1-5	NA
TGCGCCAGCGCCTACTCTTTTGGGCAGCCCCAGCATTTT	CASAYSFGQPQHF	TRBV5-1	once	TRBJ1-5	NA
TGTGCCAGCAGAGAAACTACAAGAGAAGAAGCGACTCGGACAGATACGCAGTATTTT	CASRETTREEATRTDTQYF	TRBV7-8	many	TRBJ2-3	NA